One sample yielded the 5 T cell receptor beta chains listed below, sequenced in a study of siplizumab effects on memory and regulatory T cells. Measured with immunoSEQ multiplex PCR; TCRdb has only the in-frame clones, and not every one. The sample has roughly 120,000 clones; about 95% are singletons. Source material: non-Treg CD4+ T cells sorted from blood. These TCRs come from a human donor in good health.

The J gene is TRBJ2-2, the V gene TRBV5-1; TRBD2 matches 16 bases. The trim removed 2 bases at V and 6 bases at J, leaving 7 bases unmatched. This CDR3 has 18 residues. Looked up from germline, CDR1 is SGHRS and CDR2 is YFSETQ. For the CDR3, the DNA is TGCGCCAGCAGCTTCATGGGACTAGCGGGAGGGCGTTCCGGGGAGCTGTTTTTT. Translation: CASSFMGLAGGRSGELFF.

The V call is TRBV19, the J call TRBJ2-1; 10 bases fit TRBD1. The CDR3 runs 14 residues. The germline V gene encodes CDR1 LNHDA and CDR2 SQIVND (reference sequence). The ends lost 5 bases at V and 9 bases at J; junction bases unmatched: 7. CDR3 sequence (DNA): TGTGCCAGTAGTCAGGGACAGGGGATCGGTGAGCAGTTCTTC. It encodes CASSQGQGIGEQFF.

A single count supports this clone. J is TRBJ2-5 and V is TRBV7-2; D may be TRBD1 or TRBD2 (5 bases each). Germline CDR1 is SGHTA and CDR2 is FQGNSA. Trimming took off 3 bases at V and 5 bases at J, with 13 bases between the two ends. The CDR3 sequence is 14 residues long. The CDR3 sequence: CASSFTRGTETQYF. In DNA, the CDR3 is TGTGCCAGCAGCTTTACTAGAGGGACGGAGACCCAGTACTTC.

The V call is TRBV30, the J call TRBJ1-1; D is undetermined. The CDR3 runs to 13 residues. CDR1 GTSNPN and CDR2 SVGIG come from the germline V gene (reference sequence). Trimming left V 4 bases short and J 3 bases short, with 12 bases between. The CDR3 loop is CAWNDYGDTEAFF. The CDR3 region has the DNA TGTGCCTGGAACGATTACGGGGACACTGAAGCTTTCTTT.

The chain couples TRBV5-1 to TRBJ2-7; maybe TRBD2 (6 bases). V was pared by 5 bases and J by 6 bases, with 24 bases between. The CDR3 is 16 residues long. Germline assignment: CDR1 SGHRS and CDR2 YFSETQ. CDR3: CASRRDPAGTLGEQYF. CDR3 sequence (DNA): TGCGCCAGCAGACGGGACCCCGCGGGGACCCTAGGCGAGCAGTACTTC.